The 18 T cell receptor beta chains given below trace back to one sample, sequenced in a study of blood T cell repertoires in COVID-19. The protocol was immunoSEQ multiplex PCR, while the TCRdb copy is restricted to in-frame clones and leaves out a portion. Of about 150,000 clones listed, around 90% are singletons. Sequencing input: peripheral blood. The source is a man aged 50-59 years with acute or convalescent COVID-19.

This rearrangement joins TRBV5-8 to TRBJ1-6, with D possibly matching TRBD1 (6 bases). The CDR3 has 16 residues. V lost 4 bases, J lost 7 bases, and 18 bases lay in between. Germline V gives CDR1 SGHTS, CDR2 YDEGEE. The CDR3 sequence: CASSRRGASENSPLHF. The CDR3 bases are TGTGCCAGCAGCCGTCGGGGGGCGAGCGAAAATTCACCCCTCCACTTT.

The chain couples TRBV7-2 to TRBJ2-7, with D maybe TRBD1 (5 bases). The CDR3 covers 14 residues. Germline CDR1 and CDR2: SGHTA and FQGNSA. V lost 1 base, J lost 2 bases, and 9 bases lay in between. The CDR3 bases are TGTGCCAGCAGCTTAGTTCCAGGGACCTACGAGCAGTACTTC. This encodes CASSLVPGTYEQYF.

V and J are TRBV30 and TRBJ1-5; D uncertain. CDR3 length: 14 amino acids. Trimming left V 2 bases short and J 6 bases short, with 14 bases between. Germline V gene lookup returns CDR1 GTSNPN and CDR2 SVGIG (reference sequence). The CDR3 DNA reads TGTGCCTGGAGTCCCCCCGGCGGGTCTCAGCCCCAGCATTTT. It translates to CAWSPPGGSQPQHF.

The J gene is TRBJ2-1, the V gene TRBV7-8; D possibly corresponds to TRBD2 (7 bases). The CDR3 is 15 amino acids. Germline lookup yields CDR1 SGHVS and CDR2 FQNEAQ. V shed 2 bases and J shed 10 bases, with 18 bases lying between them. CDR3: CASSLHGGRVGEQFF. The CDR3 DNA reads TGTGCCAGCAGCTTACACGGGGGGCGGGTCGGGGAGCAGTTCTTC. The variable domain in full, completed from reference TRBV7-8 and TRBJ2-1, reads GAGVSQSPRYKVAKRGQDVALRCDPISGHVSLFWYQQALGQGPEFLTYFQNEAQLDKSGLPSDRFFAERPEGSVSTLKIQRTQQEDSAVYLCASSLHGGRVGEQFFGPGTRLTVL.

V is TRBV9 and J is TRBJ1-2; 9 nucleotides agree with TRBD1. The junction had 5 bases not matched to a gene; V was cut back by 4 bases and J by 4 bases. This CDR3 is built from 14 residues. Per germline, CDR1 SGDLS and CDR2 YYNGEE. This chain's CDR3 is CASSIDRGFYGYTF. The CDR3 DNA follows: TGTGCCAGCAGCATCGACAGGGGGTTCTATGGCTACACCTTC.

V gene TRBV4-2 combines with J gene TRBJ1-5; maybe TRBD1 (5 bases). This CDR3 has 14 residues. Germline V gene data show CDR1 as LGHNA and CDR2 as YNFKEQ. V was cut by 3 bases and J by 6 bases, with 12 bases left in between. CDR3 region: CASSQSGVSQPQHF. The DNA for the CDR3 is TGTGCCAGCAGCCAGTCGGGGGTCAGTCAGCCCCAGCATTTT.

This chain connects TRBV24-1 to TRBJ2-2; TRBD1 agrees at 7 bases. V trimming: 3 bases; J trimming: 5 bases; junction bases outside the gene matches: 11. The CDR3 is made up of 17 amino acids. Germline values: CDR1 KGHDR, CDR2 SFDVKD. This CDR3 is CATSDSRTGLLTGELFF. The CDR3 nucleotides read TGTGCCACCAGTGATAGCCGGACAGGTCTTTTGACCGGGGAGCTGTTTTTT.

This chain uses TRBV5-1 with TRBJ1-2; 9 bases map to TRBD1. V gave up 3 bases and J gave up 8 bases; unmatched junction bases: 2. The germline V gene encodes CDR1 SGHRS and CDR2 YFSETQ. CDR3 length equals 12 residues. CDR3 nucleotide sequence: TGCGCCAGCAGCTGGGACAGGGTGGGCTACACCTTC. Translated: CASSWDRVGYTF.

This chain joins TRBV19 and TRBJ1-1, with TRBD1 identical over 7 bases. Germline trimming cut 3 bases from V and 4 bases from J; bases unmatched to any gene: 5. This CDR3 has 14 amino acids. Germline V gene lookup returns CDR1 LNHDA and CDR2 SQIVND (reference sequence). Written as DNA, the CDR3 is TGTGCCAGTAGTATCACAGGGGTCGGCACTGAAGCTTTCTTT. It yields the protein CASSITGVGTEAFF.

This clone has just a few counts. The rearrangement links TRBV15 to TRBJ2-7; TRBD2 matches at 12 bases. Trimming removed 1 base from V and 2 bases from J; junction bases left unmatched: 3. This CDR3 region has 16 residues. Germline CDR1 LNHNV, CDR2 YYDKDF (reference sequence). CDR3 bases: TGTGCCACCAGCAGAGCCAGGACTAGCGGGACCTACGAGCAGTACTTC. As protein: CATSRARTSGTYEQYF.

The CDR3 here is CASSESTSGTDEQFF. Written as DNA, the CDR3 is TGCGCCAGCAGTGAGTCGACTAGCGGGACGGATGAGCAGTTCTTC. V and J are TRBV10-1 and TRBJ2-1; TRBD2 matches 11 bases. This CDR3 comprises 15 residues. V lost 0 bases to trimming and J lost 8 bases; unmatched junction nucleotides: 3. Germline CDR1 and CDR2: WNHNN and SYGVQD (reference sequence).

The chain joins TRBV6-6 to TRBJ2-3; 7 bases are a match to TRBD1. Trimming cost V 5 bases and J 0 bases; bases outside gene matches: 11. The CDR3 sequence is 17 residues long. The germline CDR1 and CDR2 sequences are MNHNY and SVGAGI (reference sequence). The CDR3 sequence is CASSQGTVIPSTDTQYF. The CDR3 DNA reads as TGTGCCAGCAGTCAGGGGACAGTGATCCCTAGCACAGATACGCAGTATTTT.

This chain uses TRBV27 with TRBJ2-7; 7 positions match TRBD2. This CDR3 has 15 residues. After removal of 4 bases from V and 5 bases from J, the junction contained 11 bases not matched to a gene. From germline, CDR1 is MNHEY and CDR2 SMNVEV (reference sequence). As DNA, the CDR3 is TGTGCCAGCAGTTGGGGGGACCGGGGGGACGACGAGCAGTACTTC. The encoded protein is CASSWGDRGDDEQYF.

This clone has just one count. This chain links TRBV11-2 with TRBJ2-5; 7 nucleotides line up with TRBD1. This CDR3 spans 15 amino acids. The germline CDR1 and CDR2 sequences are SGHAT and FQNNGV. J lost 3 bases, V lost 5 bases, and 9 bases had no gene match. CDR3 region: CASSRSGTAKETQYF. CDR3 coding DNA: TGTGCCAGCAGCCGATCCGGGACAGCTAAAGAGACCCAGTACTTC.

The chain links TRBV19 to TRBJ1-2; D is ambiguous. This CDR3 is built from 14 residues. Germline CDR1 LNHDA, CDR2 SQIVND (reference sequence). V lost 8 bases to trimming and J lost 4 bases, with 17 bases between them. CDR3 nucleotides: TGTGCCAGTCGCCCGCCTGAGGGCTCCTATGGCTACACCTTC. Translated: CASRPPEGSYGYTF.

The chain joins TRBV5-8 to TRBJ2-5, with 16 bases identical to TRBD2. Trimming cost V 4 bases and J 1 base; bases outside gene matches: 4. This CDR3 has 17 amino acids. Germline CDR1 reads SGHTS; CDR2 reads YDEGEE. The CDR3 DNA sequence: TGTGCCAGCAGCGCCGGGACTAGCGGGAGGGCCCAAGAGACCCAGTACTTC. Translating it yields CASSAGTSGRAQETQYF.

About this clone: This specimen includes other DNA sequences encoding the same CDR3. The CDR3 sequence is CASSTGNNSPLHF. The DNA for the CDR3 is TGTGCCAGCAGTACCGGTAATAATTCACCCCTCCACTTT. The chain employs TRBV28 and TRBJ1-6; D is uncertain. The V end was cut by 5 bases, the J end by 5 bases, with 7 bases between. Germline assignment: CDR1 MDHEN and CDR2 SYDVKM. This CDR3 has 13 residues.

This clone was observed once. The rearrangement uses TRBV27 and TRBJ2-7; perhaps TRBD1 as D (8 bases). The V gene lost 5 bases and the J gene lost 9 bases, with 23 bases spanning the gap. The CDR3 length is 15 residues. Germline loops: CDR1 MNHEY, CDR2 SMNVEV (reference sequence). CDR3 residues: CASSIYRGGPSVQYF. The DNA of the CDR3 is TGTGCCAGCAGTATATACAGGGGGGGACCATCGGTGCAGTACTTC.